This entry lists 8 T cell receptor beta chains sequenced from one sample in a study of vaccination and CD4 T cells after COVID-19. These receptors are not linked to any known antigen. As to treatment: roughly 10-day PBMC culture with coronavirus spike peptide pools or control peptides (ViraFEST assay). Sequence data for DNA of cultured CD4+ T cells were generated by the Oncomine TCR Beta short-read assay. TCRdb reprocessed the PCR reads via MiXCR and lists one record per CDR3 protein. The sample holds about 9,600 distinct CDR3 sequences, under 50% seen once. The sequenced sample consisted of CD4+ T cells from blood, cultured in vitro. These TCRs come from a human donor who had recovered from COVID-19.

This clonotype was observed once. The rearrangement uses TRBV2 and TRBJ2-7; 8 nucleotides align to TRBD2. The germline gives CDR1 SNHLY, CDR2 FYNNEI. The trim removed 7 bases at V and 4 bases at J, leaving 12 bases unmatched. The CDR3 covers 15 residues. CDR3 sequence (DNA): TGTGCCAGCATTGGTTATCGAGCGGGAGAATACGAGCAGTACTTC. It translates to CASIGYRAGEYEQYF. Full variable domain (remainder filled in from reference TRBV2 and TRBJ2-7): EPEVTQTPSHQVTQMGQEVILRCVPISNHLYFYWYRQILGQKVEFLVSFYNNEISEKSEIFDDQFSVERPDGSNFTLKIRSTKLEDSAMYFCASIGYRAGEYEQYFGPGTRLTVT.

This clonotype showed up just a few times. The chain joins TRBV6-2 or TRBV6-3 to TRBJ1-1; 7 bases map to TRBD1. Per the germline V gene, CDR1 is MNHEY and CDR2 is SVGEGT. The V and J ends lost 4 bases and 1 base, in that order; junction bases with no gene match: 12. This CDR3 is 17 amino acids long. The CDR3 region is CASSFRTWGQRNTEAFF. The CDR3 nucleotides read TGTGCCAGCAGTTTTCGCACTTGGGGACAGCGGAACACTGAAGCTTTCTTT.

The chain has TRBV5-5 and TRBJ1-6, with a possible D match to TRBD1 (6 bases). The CDR3 totals 14 residues. V was pared by 2 bases and J by 8 bases, with 11 bases between. The germline V gene has CDR1 SGHKS and CDR2 YYEKEE (reference sequence). The CDR3: CASSLVQGDSPLHF. CDR3 sequence (DNA): TGTGCCAGCAGCTTAGTACAGGGCGATTCACCCCTCCACTTT.

The J gene is TRBJ1-5, the V gene TRBV4-1; D is perhaps TRBD1 (5 bases). V gave up 5 bases and J gave up 6 bases, with 11 bases separating them. The CDR3 loop spans 13 amino acids. From germline, CDR1 is MGHRA and CDR2 YSYEKL. The DNA for the CDR3 is TGCGCCAGCAGCGTGACAGAGAGTCAGCCCCAGCATTTT. This codes for CASSVTESQPQHF.

The rearrangement links TRBV19 to TRBJ1-2, with TRBD1 matching 10 bases. Germline values: CDR1 LNHDA, CDR2 SQIVND (reference sequence). This CDR3 comprises 14 residues. The V gene end was trimmed by 5 bases and the J gene end by 8 bases; junction bases not matched to a gene: 8. The CDR3 loop reads CASSQDRGQVGYTF. The CDR3 DNA is TGTGCCAGTAGTCAAGACAGGGGGCAAGTGGGCTACACCTTC.

This clonotype was counted between two and nine times. This sequence joins TRBV29-1 and TRBJ1-2; TRBD1 agrees at 9 bases. V lost 5 bases and J lost 6; bases outside the gene matches: 10. The CDR3 has 14 amino acids. Germline CDR1 SQVTM, CDR2 ANQGSEA. Here the CDR3 DNA reads TGCAGCGTTTACGGCCGGACAGGGGTCAATGGCTACACCTTC. Translation: CSVYGRTGVNGYTF.

This rearrangement joins TRBV5-1 to TRBJ2-5, with TRBD2 matching 7 bases. Losses at the gene ends were 2 bases for V and 5 bases for J; bases not matched to a gene: 3. The germline CDR1 and CDR2 sequences are SGHRS and YFSETQ. The CDR3 covers 13 residues. The CDR3 region has the DNA TGCGCCAGCAGCTTAGCGGGGTGGGAGACCCAGTACTTC. It encodes CASSLAGWETQYF.

V is TRBV5-5 and J is TRBJ1-1, with D maybe TRBD1 (5 bases). Germline loops: CDR1 SGHKS, CDR2 YYEKEE (reference sequence). Trimming stripped 6 bases from V and 4 bases from J, with 16 bases between. This CDR3 region has 14 residues. The CDR3 loop reads CASKLGQGTTEAFF. In DNA form, the CDR3 reads TGTGCCAGCAAATTGGGCCAAGGGACCACTGAAGCTTTCTTT.